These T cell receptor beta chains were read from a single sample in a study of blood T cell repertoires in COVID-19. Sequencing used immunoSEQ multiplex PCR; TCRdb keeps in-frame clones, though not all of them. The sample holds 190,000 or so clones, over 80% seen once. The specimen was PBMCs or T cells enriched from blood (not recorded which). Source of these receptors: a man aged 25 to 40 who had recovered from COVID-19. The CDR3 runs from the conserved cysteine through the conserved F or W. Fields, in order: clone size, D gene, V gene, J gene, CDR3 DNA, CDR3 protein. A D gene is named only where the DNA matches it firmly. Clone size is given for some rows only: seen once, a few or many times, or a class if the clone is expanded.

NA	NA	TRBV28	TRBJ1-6	TGTGCCAGCAGTCTTGGGGGCAGCGATAATTCACCCCTCCACTTT	CASSLGGSDNSPLHF
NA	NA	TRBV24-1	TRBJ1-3	TGTGCCACCAGTGATCCCCGACAGGCGTACTCTGGAAACACCATATATTTT	CATSDPRQAYSGNTIYF
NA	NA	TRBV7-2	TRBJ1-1	TGTGCCAGCAGCTTAGAAGGTGGGTCGGGCACTGAAGCTTTCTTT	CASSLEGGSGTEAFF
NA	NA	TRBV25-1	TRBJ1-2	TGTGCCAGCGCCCAAGGGGGGGCCTATGGCTACACCTTC	CASAQGGAYGYTF
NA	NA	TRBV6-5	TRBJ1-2	TGTGCCAGCAGTCTTGGACAGAACTATGGCTACACCTTC	CASSLGQNYGYTF
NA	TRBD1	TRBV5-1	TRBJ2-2	TGCGCCAGCAGACGGGACAGTAGAGCGCCCGGGGAGCTGTTTTTT	CASRRDSRAPGELFF
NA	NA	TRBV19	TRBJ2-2	TGTGCCAGTTTACCACAGGGTCCCGGGGAGCTGTTTTTT	CASLPQGPGELFF
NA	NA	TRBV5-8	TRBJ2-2	TGTGCCAGCAGTCAGGGCCTGAACACCGGGGAGCTGTTTTTT	CASSQGLNTGELFF
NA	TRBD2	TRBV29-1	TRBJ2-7	TGCAGCGTCCGTAAAGCGGGAGGGAACTACGAGCAGTACTTC	CSVRKAGGNYEQYF
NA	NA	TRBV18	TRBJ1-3	TGTGCCAGCTCACTGACAGGTTCCAGCTCTGGAAACACCATATATTTT	CASSLTGSSSGNTIYF
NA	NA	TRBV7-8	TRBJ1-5	TGTGCCAGCAGCTTAGGGAGGGGCTCCGGGCAGCCCCAGCATTTT	CASSLGRGSGQPQHF
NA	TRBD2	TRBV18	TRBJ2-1	TGTGCCAGCTCACCACTCACAGCCGGGACTAGCGGGAGCTGGGGTGAGCAGTTCTTC	CASSPLTAGTSGSWGEQFF
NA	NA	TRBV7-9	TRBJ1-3	TGTGCCAGCAGCTTAGGTGCTAGCTCTGGAAACACCATATATTTT	CASSLGASSGNTIYF
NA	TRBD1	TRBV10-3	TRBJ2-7	TGTGCCATCAGTGAAGGGGGCTGGGAGCAGTACTTC	CAISEGGWEQYF
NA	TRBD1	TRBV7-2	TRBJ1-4	TGTGCCAGCAGTAGCCAGACAGGGACCGGAAAACTGTTTTTT	CASSSQTGTGKLFF
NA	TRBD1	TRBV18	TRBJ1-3	TGTGCCAGCTCACCAGAAGGACAGGCTCCTTACTCTGGAAACACCATATATTTT	CASSPEGQAPYSGNTIYF
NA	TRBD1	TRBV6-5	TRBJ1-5	TGTGCCAGCAGTCCTCCGGACAGGGGCAATCAGCCCCAGCATTTT	CASSPPDRGNQPQHF
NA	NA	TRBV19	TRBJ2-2	TGTGCCAGTAGTATTGGACAGTATAGCGGGGAGCTGTTTTTT	CASSIGQYSGELFF
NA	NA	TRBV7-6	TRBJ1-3	TGTGCCAGCAGCTTAGAGCGAACGTCATTCTCTGGAAACACCATATATTTT	CASSLERTSFSGNTIYF
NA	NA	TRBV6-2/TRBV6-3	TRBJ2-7	TGTGCCAGCAGCCCCGCGGGGTATGGCGAGCAGTACTTC	CASSPAGYGEQYF
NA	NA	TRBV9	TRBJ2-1	TGTGCCAGCAGCGACCACCAAGCCGGGTACGATGAGCAGTTCTTC	CASSDHQAGYDEQFF
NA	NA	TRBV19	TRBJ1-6	TGTGCCACCCAAGAGGGGGGGGGTTTTGATAATTCACCCCTCCACTTT	CATQEGGGFDNSPLHF
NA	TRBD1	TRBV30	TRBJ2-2	TGTGCCTGGAGTATAACCGGGACAGGAAAGACGAACACCGGGGAGCTGTTTTTT	CAWSITGTGKTNTGELFF
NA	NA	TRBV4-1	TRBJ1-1	TGCGCCAGCAGCCAAGAACCACAGGGCCACACTGAAGCTTTCTTT	CASSQEPQGHTEAFF
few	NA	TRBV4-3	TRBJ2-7	TGCGCCAGCAGCCAAGATAGGCTAGGCCTCTCCTACGAGCAGTACTTC	CASSQDRLGLSYEQYF
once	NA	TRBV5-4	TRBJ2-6	TGTGCCAGCAGCTTGCTGTACTCTGGGGCCAACGTCCTGACTTTC	CASSLLYSGANVLTF
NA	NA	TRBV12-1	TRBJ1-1	TGTGCCAGCAGCCCCTCTACTGAAGCTTTCTTT	CASSPSTEAFF
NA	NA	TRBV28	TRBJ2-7	TGTGCCAGCAGTTTAGCCTTCCAGGGCTACGAGCAGTACTTC	CASSLAFQGYEQYF
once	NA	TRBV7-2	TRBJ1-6	TGTGCCAGCAGCTTAGCGTTTCGAAGGGTAGCGAATAATTCACCCCTCCACTTT	CASSLAFRRVANNSPLHF
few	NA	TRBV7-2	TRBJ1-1	TGTGCCAGCAGCTTTAAAGAGAGGGATGAAGCTTTCTTT	CASSFKERDEAFF